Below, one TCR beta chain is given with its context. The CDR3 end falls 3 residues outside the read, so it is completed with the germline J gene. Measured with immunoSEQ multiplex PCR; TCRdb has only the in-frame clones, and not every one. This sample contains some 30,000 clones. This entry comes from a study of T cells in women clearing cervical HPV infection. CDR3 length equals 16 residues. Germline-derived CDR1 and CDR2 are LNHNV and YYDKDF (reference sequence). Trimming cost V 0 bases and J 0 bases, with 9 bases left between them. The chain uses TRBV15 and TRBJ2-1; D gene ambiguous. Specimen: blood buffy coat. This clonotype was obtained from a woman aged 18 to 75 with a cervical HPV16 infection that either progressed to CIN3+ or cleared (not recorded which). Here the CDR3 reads CATSRDWFSSYNEQFF. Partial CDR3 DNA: TGTGCCACCAGCAGAGATTGGTTCAGCTCCTACAATGAG.